Listed below are T cell receptor beta chains from one sample, sequenced in a study of long-term antiretroviral therapy in people with HIV. Clones were read by immunoSEQ multiplex PCR, and TCRdb kept only the in-frame ones, dropping some. The data show tens of thousands of clones, more than 70% seen once. The sample consisted of unsorted PBMCs, taken 0.6 years after starting antiretroviral therapy. These receptors were taken from a man in his fifties or sixties with HIV. Both conserved end residues are part of each CDR3. A D gene is named only where the DNA matches it firmly. Clone size appears in some rows only: once, few, many, or a class for an expanded clone.

D: .
V: TRBV6-5
J: TRBJ2-5
size: .
CDR3: CASSSSGGRETQYF
DNA: TGTGCCAGCAGCTCCTCAGGCGGGCGAGAGACCCAGTACTTC

D: .
V: TRBV28
J: TRBJ2-7
size: few
CDR3: CASSPSVVTYEQYF
DNA: TGTGCCAGCAGTCCCTCGGTGGTTACCTACGAGCAGTACTTC

D: .
V: TRBV6-6
J: TRBJ1-1
size: .
CDR3: CASSYSITEAFF
DNA: TGTGCCAGCAGTTACTCGATCACTGAAGCTTTCTTT

D: .
V: TRBV20-1
J: TRBJ2-5
size: .
CDR3: CSVSFIETQYF
DNA: TGCAGTGTCAGCTTTATCGAGACCCAGTACTTC

D: TRBD1
V: TRBV4-1
J: TRBJ1-4
size: .
CDR3: CASSQGTENEKLFF
DNA: TGCGCCAGCAGCCAGGGGACAGAGAATGAAAAACTGTTTTTT

D: TRBD2
V: TRBV5-4
J: TRBJ2-1
size: .
CDR3: CASSPRGSAGGQNEQFF
DNA: TGTGCCAGCAGCCCCCGAGGCTCGGCGGGAGGGCAGAATGAGCAGTTCTTC

D: .
V: TRBV7-9
J: TRBJ2-7
size: .
CDR3: CASSSAGAWEQYF
DNA: TGTGCCAGCAGCTCTGCGGGGGCTTGGGAGCAGTACTTC

D: .
V: TRBV5-1
J: TRBJ1-5
size: once
CDR3: CASSLRGGNQPQHF
DNA: TGCGCCAGCAGCTTGAGGGGGGGAAATCAGCCCCAGCATTTT

D: TRBD2
V: TRBV15
J: TRBJ2-1
size: .
CDR3: CATSSEAGDYNEQFF
DNA: TGTGCCACCTCCTCCGAAGCGGGGGATTACAATGAGCAGTTCTTC

D: .
V: TRBV21-1
J: TRBJ2-7
size: once
CDR3: CASPHSCDRGLKYEQYF
DNA: TGTGCCAGCCCACACTCGTGCGACAGGGGACTTAAGTACGAGCAGTACTTC

D: TRBD2
V: TRBV2
J: TRBJ2-2
size: .
CDR3: CASSVAGVASGELFF
DNA: TGTGCCAGCAGTGTAGCGGGAGTAGCTTCCGGGGAGCTGTTTTTT

D: .
V: TRBV10-3
J: TRBJ1-4
size: .
CDR3: CAISAGPPAANEKLFF
DNA: TGTGCCATCAGTGCGGGGCCCCCGGCGGCTAATGAAAAACTGTTTTTT

D: .
V: TRBV7-2
J: TRBJ2-7
size: .
CDR3: CASSLIVQGNYEQYF
DNA: TGTGCCAGCAGCTTAATAGTCCAGGGCAACTACGAGCAGTACTTC

D: .
V: TRBV2
J: TRBJ1-2
size: .
CDR3: CASSEALRGGYTF
DNA: TGTGCCAGCAGTGAAGCGCTTAGGGGAGGCTACACCTTC

D: .
V: TRBV2
J: TRBJ1-6
size: .
CDR3: CASTRAEAYNSPLHF
DNA: TGTGCCAGCACCAGGGCAGAAGCTTATAATTCACCCCTCCACTTT

D: .
V: TRBV29-1
J: TRBJ1-5
size: .
CDR3: CSVDLAGSNQPQHF
DNA: TGCAGCGTTGATCTGGCAGGGAGCAATCAGCCCCAGCATTTT

D: TRBD1
V: TRBV7-9
J: TRBJ1-3
size: .
CDR3: CASSSEGQYSGNTIYF
DNA: TGTGCCAGCAGCTCTGAGGGACAGTACTCTGGAAACACCATATATTTT

D: TRBD1
V: TRBV2
J: TRBJ2-7
size: .
CDR3: CASSTLGQRYEQYF
DNA: TGTGCCAGCAGTACCCTGGGACAGCGCTACGAGCAGTACTTC

D: .
V: TRBV20-1
J: TRBJ2-1
size: .
CDR3: CSARVRDLEFF
DNA: TGCAGTGCTAGAGTCCGGGACCTAGAGTTCTTC

D: .
V: TRBV7-2
J: TRBJ1-5
size: .
CDR3: CASSYLGPNQPQHF
DNA: TGTGCCAGCAGCTATTTAGGTCCCAATCAGCCCCAGCATTTT

D: .
V: TRBV28
J: TRBJ1-4
size: .
CDR3: CASSLGPVATNEKLFF
DNA: TGTGCCAGCAGTTTAGGGCCGGTTGCAACTAATGAAAAACTGTTTTTT

D: TRBD1
V: TRBV29-1
J: TRBJ1-2
size: .
CDR3: CSGGTGALGGYTF
DNA: TGCAGCGGAGGGACAGGGGCCTTAGGAGGCTACACCTTC

D: .
V: TRBV21-1
J: TRBJ2-1
size: .
CDR3: CASSKARTSGRVWFF
DNA: TGTGCCAGCAGCAAAGCCCGGACTAGCGGGAGGGTATGGTTCTTC

D: TRBD2
V: TRBV6-1
J: TRBJ2-2
size: .
CDR3: CASSPQRGGELFF
DNA: TGTGCCAGCAGTCCTCAGCGGGGCGGGGAGCTGTTTTTT

D: .
V: TRBV11-2
J: TRBJ2-5
size: .
CDR3: CASSPIQGKGETQYF
DNA: TGTGCCAGCAGCCCCATCCAGGGGAAAGGAGAGACCCAGTACTTC

D: .
V: TRBV9
J: TRBJ2-3
size: .
CDR3: CASSVVAGRGDTQYF
DNA: TGTGCCAGCAGCGTAGTTGCGGGGCGAGGAGATACGCAGTATTTT

D: .
V: TRBV7-2
J: TRBJ1-6
size: .
CDR3: CASSFTDGYNSPLHF
DNA: TGTGCCAGCAGCTTCACTGACGGTTATAATTCACCCCTCCACTTT

D: .
V: TRBV6-1
J: TRBJ1-1
size: .
CDR3: CASRVTANTEAFF
DNA: TGTGCCAGCAGAGTGACCGCGAACACTGAAGCTTTCTTT

D: .
V: TRBV19
J: TRBJ2-5
size: .
CDR3: CASRGAPMETQYF
DNA: TGTGCCAGTAGAGGGGCGCCAATGGAGACCCAGTACTTC

D: .
V: TRBV6-1
J: TRBJ2-1
size: .
CDR3: CASSGLITSSYNEQFF
DNA: TGTGCCAGCAGTGGACTAATAACCTCCTCCTACAATGAGCAGTTCTTC

D: TRBD1
V: TRBV2
J: TRBJ2-1
size: .
CDR3: CASRDRRDPYNEQFF
DNA: TGTGCCAGCCGGGACAGAAGAGACCCCTACAATGAGCAGTTCTTC

D: TRBD2
V: TRBV7-6
J: TRBJ2-3
size: .
CDR3: CASSILAGGRTDTQYF
DNA: TGTGCCAGCAGCATATTAGCGGGGGGGCGAACAGATACGCAGTATTTT

D: TRBD2
V: TRBV5-1
J: TRBJ2-3
size: .
CDR3: CASMKTSGISTDTQYF
DNA: TGCGCCAGCATGAAGACTAGCGGGATATCTACAGATACGCAGTATTTT

D: .
V: TRBV5-8
J: TRBJ1-3
size: once
CDR3: CASSFGYTIYF
DNA: TGTGCCAGCAGCTTTGGGTACACCATATATTTT

D: .
V: TRBV5-6
J: TRBJ2-4
size: .
CDR3: CASSETGGGGIQYF
DNA: TGTGCCAGCAGCGAAACAGGGGGGGGAGGCATTCAGTACTTC

D: .
V: TRBV21-1
J: TRBJ1-2
size: .
CDR3: CASIRTRALGYTF
DNA: TGTGCCAGCATTCGTACGAGGGCCTTGGGCTACACCTTC

D: .
V: TRBV28
J: TRBJ1-3
size: .
CDR3: CASSFGSRSSGNTIYF
DNA: TGTGCCAGCAGTTTTGGTTCTCGAAGCTCTGGAAACACCATATATTTT

D: .
V: TRBV11-2
J: TRBJ1-2
size: .
CDR3: CASSLNSLGTF
DNA: TGTGCCAGCAGCTTAAACAGCCTCGGTACCTTC

D: .
V: TRBV5-1
J: TRBJ2-5
size: .
CDR3: CASSQRNVQGTETQYF
DNA: TGCGCCAGCAGCCAACGCAATGTACAGGGCACGGAGACCCAGTACTTC

D: .
V: TRBV5-1
J: TRBJ2-4
size: .
CDR3: CASSLEGGAKNIQYF
DNA: TGCGCCAGCAGCTTGGAGGGGGGGGCCAAAAACATTCAGTACTTC

D: .
V: TRBV2
J: TRBJ1-3
size: .
CDR3: CASSDSNSGNTIYF
DNA: TGTGCCAGCAGTGACAGCAACTCTGGAAACACCATATATTTT

D: .
V: TRBV9
J: TRBJ2-2
size: medium-sized
CDR3: CASSVGGKGTGELFF
DNA: TGTGCCAGCAGCGTAGGCGGGAAGGGCACCGGGGAGCTGTTTTTT

D: TRBD1
V: TRBV4-2
J: TRBJ1-2
size: .
CDR3: CASSRDRVLSYGYTF
DNA: TGTGCCAGCAGCCGCGACAGGGTATTGAGCTATGGCTACACCTTC

D: TRBD1
V: TRBV6-1
J: TRBJ1-1
size: .
CDR3: CASGDRDRTEAFF
DNA: TGTGCCAGCGGAGACAGGGACCGGACTGAAGCTTTCTTT

D: .
V: TRBV28
J: TRBJ1-2
size: .
CDR3: CASSSGGYTF
DNA: TGTGCCAGCAGTTCCGGTGGCTACACCTTC

D: .
V: TRBV7-3
J: TRBJ2-2
size: .
CDR3: CASSHLRGGANTGELFF
DNA: TGTGCCAGCAGTCACCTCAGGGGGGGCGCGAACACCGGGGAGCTGTTTTTT

D: .
V: TRBV27
J: TRBJ2-7
size: .
CDR3: CASSLSHYEQYF
DNA: TGTGCCAGCAGCTTATCGCACTACGAGCAGTACTTC

D: TRBD1
V: TRBV5-3
J: TRBJ1-5
size: .
CDR3: CARSLGEGALSNQPQHF
DNA: TGTGCCAGAAGCTTGGGGGAGGGGGCCCTGAGCAATCAGCCCCAGCATTTT